A single TCR beta chain is shown here with its context. This sample is part of a study of cytomegalovirus exposure and HLA in healthy donors. CDR3 size: 15 residues. In germline, CDR1 is KGHSH, CDR2 LQKENI. Deletions cut 3 bases from V and 3 bases from J, with 12 bases between. Researchers ran the PCR with 60 Vbeta and 13 Jbeta primers. The data were produced by immunoSEQ multiplex PCR, yet TCRdb's version contains in-frame clones alone and is incomplete. This repertoire includes some 51,000 clones. The specimen was PBMCs. V gene TRBV18 combines with J gene TRBJ1-5; weak D call: TRBD1 (6 bases). This clonotype originated in a man between 35 and 55 years old in good health and CMV-seropositive. In DNA, the CDR3 is TGTGCCAGCTCACCGCAACAGGGATACAATCAGCCCCAGCATTTT. It yields the protein CASSPQQGYNQPQHF. Looking up the rest from reference TRBV18 and TRBJ1-5 gives the full variable domain: NAGVMQNPRHLVRRRGQEARLRCSPMKGHSHVYWYRQLPEEGLKFMVYLQKENIIDESGMPKERFSAEFPKEGPSILRIQQVVRGDSAAYFCASSPQQGYNQPQHFGDGTRLSIL.